This TCR beta chain is drawn from a study of PD-1 blockade in mismatch repair-deficient tumors (dated by TCRdb to the late 2010s). Regarding the complete study: Between September 2013 and September 2016, 90 or so consecutive patients with about a dozen mismatch repair-deficient cancer types, all previously treated and progressing, were enrolled in the trial. Deep sequencing of TCR CDR3 regions was used to track tumor-associated T cell clones in peripheral blood of patients responding to PD-1 blockade. Results and caveats for the whole study, not just this receptor: Tumor-resident clones, often undetectable in blood before treatment, expanded rapidly after pembrolizumab and then contracted, generally before radiologic responses.

Mismatch repair deficiency was established in every enrolled patient by polymerase chain reaction or immunohistochemistry. Three patients who responded to pembrolizumab therapy underwent TCR sequencing. In the phase II trial, pembrolizumab PD-1 blockade was tested prospectively in advanced mismatch repair-deficient cancers, no matter which tissue of origin the cancers came from. Peripheral blood T cell samples were gathered serially, both before PD-1 blockade started and at multiple time points afterward. Blood sampling times were reported as weeks after the first pembrolizumab dose. A word on this clone: This receptor's antigen is unknown. There are no base qualities to consult, and no much larger clone falls within one base.

The CDR3 spans 14 residues, from the cysteine through the phenylalanine. Just the 42-base CDR3 DNA is kept, in frame starting at base 1. The germline V gene (reference sequence) sets CDR1 to PRHDT and CDR2 to FYEKMQ. V is shortened by 2 bases, J by 3 bases, and the region joining them spans 11 bases. Library construction relied on the immunoSEQ multiplex PCR assay. This immuneACCESS table, as held by TCRdb, lists in-frame sequences with V and J called but not all clones. Of the missing ones, under half trace to an unresolved V gene in checked studies; the others have no known cause. A total of approximately 63,000 clones appear in this sample, approximately 90% of them only once. Together, the top ten hold more than 11% of the sample.

The rearranged segments are TRBV13 and TRBJ2-7, with the D gene call left open. Here the sequenced sample was peripheral blood, taken 52 weeks after starting pembrolizumab. The receptor's source is an adult with mismatch repair-deficient cancer. The CDR3 is CASSLSGASYEQYF. The DNA sequence is given as TGTGCCAGCAGCTTATCCGGCGCGAGCTACGAGCAGTACTTC.